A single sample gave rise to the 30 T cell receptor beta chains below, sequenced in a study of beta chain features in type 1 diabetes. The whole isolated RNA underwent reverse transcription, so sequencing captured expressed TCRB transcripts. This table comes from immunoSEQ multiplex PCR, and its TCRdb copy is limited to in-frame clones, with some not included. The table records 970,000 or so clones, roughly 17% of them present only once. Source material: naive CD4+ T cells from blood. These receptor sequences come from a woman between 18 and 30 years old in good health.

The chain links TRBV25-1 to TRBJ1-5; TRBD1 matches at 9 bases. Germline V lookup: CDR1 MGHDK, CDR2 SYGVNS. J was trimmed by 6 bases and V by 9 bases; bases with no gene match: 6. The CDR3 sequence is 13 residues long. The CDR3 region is CASQTGGGQPQHF. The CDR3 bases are TGTGCCAGTCAAACAGGGGGCGGTCAGCCCCAGCATTTT.

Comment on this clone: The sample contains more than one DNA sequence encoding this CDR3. CDR3 in DNA: TGTGCCAGCAGTTCGCAGCAGCCCCAGCATTTT. Translated: CASSSQQPQHF. The gene calls are TRBV28 and TRBJ1-5; D is undetermined. This CDR3 region has 11 residues. V was clipped by 4 bases and J by 7 bases, with 5 bases between them. Germline CDR1 MDHEN, CDR2 SYDVKM.

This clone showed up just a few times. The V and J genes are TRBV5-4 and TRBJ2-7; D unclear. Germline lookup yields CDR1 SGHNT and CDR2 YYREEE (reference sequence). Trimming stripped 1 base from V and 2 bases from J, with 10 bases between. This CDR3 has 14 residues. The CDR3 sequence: CASSLFNSPYEQYF. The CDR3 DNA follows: TGTGCCAGCAGCTTGTTTAACAGCCCCTACGAGCAGTACTTC.

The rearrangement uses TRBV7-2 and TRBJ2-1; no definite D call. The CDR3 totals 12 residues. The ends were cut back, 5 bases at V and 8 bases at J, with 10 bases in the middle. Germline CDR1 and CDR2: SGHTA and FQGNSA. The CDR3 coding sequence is TGTGCCAGCAGCAAAGCCACCCATGAGCAGTTCTTC. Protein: CASSKATHEQFF.

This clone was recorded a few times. The CDR3 DNA reads TGTGCCAGCAGTTCGGACGGACACCATAGCAATCAGCCCCAGCATTTT. Translated: CASSSDGHHSNQPQHF. The rearrangement links TRBV6-5 to TRBJ1-5; weak D call: TRBD1 (5 bases). CDR1 and CDR2 from the germline V gene are MNHEY and SVGAGI. CDR3 length: 16 residues. V dropped 4 bases and J dropped 0 bases, with 13 bases sitting between them.

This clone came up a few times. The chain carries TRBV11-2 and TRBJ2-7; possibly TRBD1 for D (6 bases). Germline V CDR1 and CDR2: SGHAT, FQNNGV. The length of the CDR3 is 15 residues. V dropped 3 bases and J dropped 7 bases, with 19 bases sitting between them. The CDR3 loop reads CASSFSRGTSGEQYF. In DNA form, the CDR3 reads TGTGCCAGCAGCTTTTCCAGGGGCACTTCGGGAGAGCAGTACTTC.

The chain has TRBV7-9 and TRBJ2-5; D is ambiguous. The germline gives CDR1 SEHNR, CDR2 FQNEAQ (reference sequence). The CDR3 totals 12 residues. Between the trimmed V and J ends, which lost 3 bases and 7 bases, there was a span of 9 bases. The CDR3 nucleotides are TGTGCCAGCAGCTTCAATATGGGGACCCAGTACTTC. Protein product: CASSFNMGTQYF.

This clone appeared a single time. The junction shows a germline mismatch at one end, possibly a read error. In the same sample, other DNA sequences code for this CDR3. Here the CDR3 reads CSAGQPQHF. The CDR3 nucleotides read TGTAGTGCGGGTCAGCCCCAGCATTTT. The chain couples TRBV20-1 to TRBJ1-5; D ambiguous. Germline CDR1 DFQATT, CDR2 SNEGSKA (reference sequence). This CDR3 is 9 amino acids long.

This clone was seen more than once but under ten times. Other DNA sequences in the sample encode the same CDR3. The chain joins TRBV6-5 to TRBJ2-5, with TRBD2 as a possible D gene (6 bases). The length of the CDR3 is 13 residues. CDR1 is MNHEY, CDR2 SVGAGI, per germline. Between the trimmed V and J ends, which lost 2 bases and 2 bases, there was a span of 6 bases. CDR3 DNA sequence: TGTGCCAGCAGTTACCGGGGGCAAGAGACCCAGTACTTC. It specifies CASSYRGQETQYF.

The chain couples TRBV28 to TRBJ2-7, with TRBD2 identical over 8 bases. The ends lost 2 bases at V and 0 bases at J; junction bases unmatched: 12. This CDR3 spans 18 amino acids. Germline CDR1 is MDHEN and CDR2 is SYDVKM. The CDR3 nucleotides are TGTGCCAGCAGTTTACCGCTCAAAGCTAGCGGGCCCTCCTACGAGCAGTACTTC. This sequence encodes CASSLPLKASGPSYEQYF.

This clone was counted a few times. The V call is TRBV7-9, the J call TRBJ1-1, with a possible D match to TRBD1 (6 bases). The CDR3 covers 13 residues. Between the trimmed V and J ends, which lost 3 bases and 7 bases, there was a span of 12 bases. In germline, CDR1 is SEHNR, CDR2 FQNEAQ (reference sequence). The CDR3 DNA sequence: TGTGCCAGCAGCTTTGTACAGGGTAGTGAAGCTTTCTTT. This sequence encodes CASSFVQGSEAFF.

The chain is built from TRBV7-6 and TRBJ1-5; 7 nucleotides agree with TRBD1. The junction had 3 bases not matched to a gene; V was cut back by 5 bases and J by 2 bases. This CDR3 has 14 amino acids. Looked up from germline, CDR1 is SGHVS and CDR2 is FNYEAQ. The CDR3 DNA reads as TGTGCCAGCAGCCTAGGACAGGGCAATCAGCCCCAGCATTTT. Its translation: CASSLGQGNQPQHF.

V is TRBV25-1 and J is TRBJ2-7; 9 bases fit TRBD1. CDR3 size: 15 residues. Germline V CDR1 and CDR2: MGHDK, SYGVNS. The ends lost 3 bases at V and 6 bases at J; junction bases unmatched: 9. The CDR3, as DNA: TGTGCCAGCAGTGACACCGGGACAGGGTTTATCGAGCAGTACTTC. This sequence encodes CASSDTGTGFIEQYF.

CDR3 coding DNA: TGTGCCAGCAGCCAAGAAGGGGATCTTTACAATGAGCAGTTCTTC. As protein: CASSQEGDLYNEQFF. The chain couples TRBV5-5 to TRBJ2-1; possibly TRBD1 for D (5 bases). This CDR3 has 15 amino acids. Germline CDR1 SGHKS, CDR2 YYEKEE (reference sequence). Trimming pared 4 bases from V and 4 bases from J, leaving 15 bases between.

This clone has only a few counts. The CDR3 here is CASSLNSYGYTF. The CDR3 DNA sequence: TGTGCCAGCAGTTTAAACAGCTATGGCTACACCTTC. The chain couples TRBV28 to TRBJ1-2; D is ambiguous. The CDR3 covers 12 residues. Germline V gene data show CDR1 as MDHEN and CDR2 as SYDVKM. Trimming stripped 2 bases from V and 4 bases from J, with 5 bases between.

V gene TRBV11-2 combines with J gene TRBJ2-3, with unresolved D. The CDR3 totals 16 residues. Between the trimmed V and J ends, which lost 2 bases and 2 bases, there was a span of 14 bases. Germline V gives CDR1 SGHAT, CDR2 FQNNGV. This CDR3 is CASSLMVRRPTDTQYF. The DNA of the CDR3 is TGTGCCAGCAGCTTAATGGTACGGCGGCCCACAGATACGCAGTATTTT.

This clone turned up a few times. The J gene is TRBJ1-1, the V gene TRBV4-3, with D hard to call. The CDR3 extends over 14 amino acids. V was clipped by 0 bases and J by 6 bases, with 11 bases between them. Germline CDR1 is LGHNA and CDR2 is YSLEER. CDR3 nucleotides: TGCGCCAGCAGCCAAGAGAGGAACATGGCTGAAGCTTTCTTT. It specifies CASSQERNMAEAFF.

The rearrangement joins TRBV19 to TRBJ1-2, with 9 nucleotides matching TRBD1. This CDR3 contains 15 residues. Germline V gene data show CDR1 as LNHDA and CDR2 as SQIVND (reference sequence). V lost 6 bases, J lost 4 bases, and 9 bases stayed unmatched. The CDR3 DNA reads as TGTGCCAGTAGAGACAACAGGGGGCCGTTCTATGGCTACACCTTC. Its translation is CASRDNRGPFYGYTF.

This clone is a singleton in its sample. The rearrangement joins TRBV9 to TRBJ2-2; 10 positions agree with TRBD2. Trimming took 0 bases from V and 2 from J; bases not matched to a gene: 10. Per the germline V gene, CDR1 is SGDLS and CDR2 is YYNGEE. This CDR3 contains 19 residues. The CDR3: CASSVASLAGEDNTGELFF. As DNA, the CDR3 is TGTGCCAGCAGCGTAGCTTCGCTAGCGGGAGAGGATAACACCGGGGAGCTGTTTTTT.

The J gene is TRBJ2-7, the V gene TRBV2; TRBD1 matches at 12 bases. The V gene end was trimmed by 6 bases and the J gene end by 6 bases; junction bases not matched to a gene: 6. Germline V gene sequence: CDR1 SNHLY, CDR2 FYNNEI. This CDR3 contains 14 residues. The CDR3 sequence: CASSSGDRGLEQYF. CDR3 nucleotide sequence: TGTGCCAGCAGCTCGGGGGACAGGGGGCTCGAGCAGTACTTC.

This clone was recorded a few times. The CDR3 loop is CASSDRQRVYGYTF. The DNA of the CDR3 is TGTGCCAGCAGTGATCGACAGAGAGTCTATGGCTACACCTTC. J is TRBJ1-2 and V is TRBV2; D perhaps matches TRBD1 (5 bases). Between the trimmed V and J ends, which lost 3 bases and 4 bases, there was a span of 12 bases. The CDR3 spans 14 residues. The germline CDR1 and CDR2 sequences are SNHLY and FYNNEI.

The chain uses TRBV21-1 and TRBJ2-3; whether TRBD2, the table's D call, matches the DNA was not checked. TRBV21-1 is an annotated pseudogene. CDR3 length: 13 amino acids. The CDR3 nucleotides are TGTGCCAGCAGCAAATTGAGCTTAGATACGCAGTATTTT. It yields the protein CASSKLSLDTQYF.

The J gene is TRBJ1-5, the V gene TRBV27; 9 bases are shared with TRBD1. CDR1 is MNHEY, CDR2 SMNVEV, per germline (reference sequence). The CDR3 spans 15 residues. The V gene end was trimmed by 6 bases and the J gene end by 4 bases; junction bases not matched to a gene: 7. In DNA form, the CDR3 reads TGTGCCAGCAGACCTACAGGGGGCCAGAATCAGCCCCAGCATTTT. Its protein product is CASRPTGGQNQPQHF.

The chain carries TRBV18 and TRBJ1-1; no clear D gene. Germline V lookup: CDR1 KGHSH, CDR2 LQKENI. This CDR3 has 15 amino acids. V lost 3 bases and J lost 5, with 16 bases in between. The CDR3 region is CASSPPPWGRTEAFF. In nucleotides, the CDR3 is TGTGCCAGCTCACCGCCCCCGTGGGGAAGAACTGAAGCTTTCTTT.

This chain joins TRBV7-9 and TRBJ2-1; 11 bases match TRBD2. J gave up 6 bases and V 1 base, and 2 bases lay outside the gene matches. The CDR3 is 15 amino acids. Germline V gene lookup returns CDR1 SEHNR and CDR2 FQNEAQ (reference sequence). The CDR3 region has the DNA TGTGCCAGCAGCTTAGTCACTAGCGGGAGCAATGAGCAGTTCTTC. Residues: CASSLVTSGSNEQFF. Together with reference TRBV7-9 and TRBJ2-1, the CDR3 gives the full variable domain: DTGVSQNPRHKITKRGQNVTFRCDPISEHNRLYWYRQTLGQGPEFLTYFQNEAQLEKSRLLSDRFSAERPKGSFSTLEIQRTEQGDSAMYLCASSLVTSGSNEQFFGPGTRLTVL.

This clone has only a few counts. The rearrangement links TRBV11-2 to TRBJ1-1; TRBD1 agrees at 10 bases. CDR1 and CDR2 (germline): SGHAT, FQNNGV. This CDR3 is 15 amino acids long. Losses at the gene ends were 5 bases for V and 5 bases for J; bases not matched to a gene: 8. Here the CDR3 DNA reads TGTGCCAGCAGCCCCTGGGGACAGGGGTCAACTGAAGCTTTCTTT. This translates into CASSPWGQGSTEAFF.

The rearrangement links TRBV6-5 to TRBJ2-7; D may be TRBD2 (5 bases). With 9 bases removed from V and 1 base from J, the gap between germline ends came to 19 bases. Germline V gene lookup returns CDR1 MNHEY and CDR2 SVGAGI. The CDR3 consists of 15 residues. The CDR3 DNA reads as TGTGCCAGTGGGGTGGCGGACTCCCGATCCTACGAGCAGTACTTC. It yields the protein CASGVADSRSYEQYF.

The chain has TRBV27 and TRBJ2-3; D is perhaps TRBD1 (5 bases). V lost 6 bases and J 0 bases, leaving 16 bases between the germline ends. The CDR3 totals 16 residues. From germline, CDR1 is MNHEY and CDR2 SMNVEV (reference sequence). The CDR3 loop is CASSNRPGGSTDTQYF. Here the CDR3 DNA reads TGTGCCAGCAGCAACAGGCCCGGCGGCAGCACAGATACGCAGTATTTT.

Written as DNA, the CDR3 is TGTGCCAGCAGTTACGGGGCATCTCTTGGAGGAAAACTGTTTTTT. It yields the protein CASSYGASLGGKLFF. The V and J genes are TRBV6-6 and TRBJ1-4, with a possible D match to TRBD1 (5 bases). The CDR3 is made up of 15 amino acids. CDR1 and CDR2 (germline): MNHNY, SVGAGI (reference sequence). V gave up 2 bases and J gave up 10 bases, with 17 bases separating them.

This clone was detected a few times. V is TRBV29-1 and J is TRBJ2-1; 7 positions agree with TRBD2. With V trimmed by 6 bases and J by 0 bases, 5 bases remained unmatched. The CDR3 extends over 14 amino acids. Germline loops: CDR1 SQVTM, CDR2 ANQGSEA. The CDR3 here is CSVLGLSSYNEQFF. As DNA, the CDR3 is TGCAGCGTCTTGGGACTAAGCTCCTACAATGAGCAGTTCTTC.